Listed below are T cell receptor beta chains from one sample, sequenced in a study of T-cell memory formation after mild COVID-19. TCRdb analysed the 5' RACE reads with MiXCR anew, one entry per CDR3 protein. The data contain 290,000 or so distinct CDR3 sequences, less than 20% of them singletons. The sample consisted of PBMCs or a T cell subset sorted from them (not recorded which). These receptors originate from a man aged 18 to 29 who had mild COVID-19 (a few samples of this study predate the infection). Cell type and time point are not known. Both conserved end residues are part of each CDR3. Each record gives: J gene, CDR3 length, clone size, V gene, D gene, CDR3 DNA, CDR3 protein. A D gene is named only where the DNA matches it firmly. The listing skips clone size in some rows; elsewhere it reads once, few, many or a size class.

>TRBJ2-5|14|.|TRBV15|.
TGTGCCACCAGCAGAGATCCCAGTCAAGAGACCCAGTACTTC
CATSRDPSQETQYF
>TRBJ2-3|15|few|TRBV11-2|TRBD1
TGTGCCAGCAGCTCCGGGACAGGGGGTGTGGATACGCAGTATTTT
CASSSGTGGVDTQYF
>TRBJ1-3|12|few|TRBV9|.
TGTGCCAGCAGCGTTGGAGGAAACACCATATATTTT
CASSVGGNTIYF
>TRBJ1-1|13|.|TRBV11-2|.
TGTGCCAGCAGCCCGCAGATAAACACTGAAGCTTTCTTT
CASSPQINTEAFF
>TRBJ2-3|15|.|TRBV7-9|TRBD2
TGTGCCAGCAGACCTAGCGGGGGCCCTCCGGGTACGCAGTATTTT
CASRPSGGPPGTQYF
>TRBJ2-3|13|few|TRBV5-1|.
TGCGCCAGCAGGCCCCAGATCACAGATACGCAGTATTTT
CASRPQITDTQYF
>TRBJ2-6|16|.|TRBV6-2/TRBV6-3|.
TGTGCCAGCAGTCGCGGACTGTCCTCTGGGGCCAACGTCCTGACTTTC
CASSRGLSSGANVLTF
>TRBJ2-2|13|.|TRBV20-1|.
TGCAGTGCTAGCAAGGAGGCCCACGGGGAGCTGTTTTTT
CSASKEAHGELFF
>TRBJ1-4|14|few|TRBV4-3|.
TGCGCCAGCAGCCGGGGGGAGACTAATGAAAAACTGTTTTTT
CASSRGETNEKLFF
>TRBJ1-6|14|.|TRBV4-3|.
TGCGCCAGCAGCCATGTCGGTGACTCTTCACCCCTCCACTTT
CASSHVGDSSPLHF
>TRBJ2-1|16|.|TRBV6-2/TRBV6-3|TRBD2
TGTGCCAGCAGGAGGACGATAGCGGGGGGGCTATATGAGCAGTTCTTC
CASRRTIAGGLYEQFF
>TRBJ1-6|14|.|TRBV7-2|.
TGTGCCAGCAGCTTAGCTTTGGGGGGCCCACCCCTCCACTTT
CASSLALGGPPLHF
>TRBJ1-1|13|.|TRBV7-2|.
TGTGCCAGCAGTGAGCATTGGAACACTGAAGCTTTCTTT
CASSEHWNTEAFF
>TRBJ2-3|13|.|TRBV20-1|.
TGCAGTGCTAGAGGACTTCCGGGAGATACGCAGTATTTT
CSARGLPGDTQYF
>TRBJ2-7|14|.|TRBV12-3/TRBV12-4|TRBD1
TGTGCCAGCAGTCTGGGGGACAGGATCTACGAGCAGTACTTC
CASSLGDRIYEQYF
>TRBJ1-1|15|few|TRBV20-1|TRBD1
TGCAGTGCCCAGCCCGGGACAGGGGGCAGGACTGAAGCTTTCTTT
CSAQPGTGGRTEAFF
>TRBJ2-3|15|many|TRBV20-1|TRBD1
TGCAGTGCACCCGACAGGGGCGGTAGCACAGATACGCAGTATTTT
CSAPDRGGSTDTQYF
>TRBJ2-1|13|.|TRBV20-1|.
TGCAGTGCCGTGGGCAGCTCCTACAATGAGCAGTTCTTC
CSAVGSSYNEQFF
>TRBJ2-1|15|.|TRBV7-9|.
TGTGCCAGCAGCTTAGCAGGGGCTTTTTACAATGAGCAGTTCTTC
CASSLAGAFYNEQFF
>TRBJ1-1|15|.|TRBV4-3|TRBD1
TGCGCCAGCAGCCGAGAACAGGGGGGCGCCACTGAAGCTTTCTTT
CASSREQGGATEAFF
>TRBJ1-5|12|.|TRBV28|.
TGTGCCAGCTGTCGGGGTGACCAGCCCCAGCATTTT
CASCRGDQPQHF
>TRBJ2-4|14|few|TRBV2|.
TGTGCCAGCAGTGAAACGGTAGCCAAAAACATTCAGTACTTC
CASSETVAKNIQYF
>TRBJ2-3|15|few|TRBV15|.
TGTGCCACCAGCAGGGGGGAATCAGGGGTAGATACGCAGTATTTT
CATSRGESGVDTQYF
>TRBJ2-3|12|many|TRBV9|.
TGTGCCAGCAGCGTAGGGGGGGATACGCAGTATTTT
CASSVGGDTQYF
>TRBJ1-5|12|few|TRBV10-3|.
TGTGCCATCAGTGGAAAAGGGCAGCCCCAGCATTTT
CAISGKGQPQHF
>TRBJ2-1|14|.|TRBV7-2|.
TGTGCCAGCAGCTTAGAAAGCTCCACGTATGAGCAGTTCTTC
CASSLESSTYEQFF
>TRBJ1-2|18|many|TRBV5-1|TRBD1
TGCGCCAGCAGCTTGGGGACTCCGACAGGGCTGTATAACTATGGCTACACCTTC
CASSLGTPTGLYNYGYTF
>TRBJ1-5|14|.|TRBV6-6|TRBD1
TGTGCCAGCAGTTTGACAGGGGGTGTCCAGCCCCAGCATTTT
CASSLTGGVQPQHF
>TRBJ2-7|14|.|TRBV4-1|.
TGCGCCAGCCGGGGGCCGGGCAGGGGTTACGAGCAGTACTTC
CASRGPGRGYEQYF
>TRBJ2-5|16|.|TRBV5-1|TRBD1
TGCGACAGCGGTCCGGGACAGGGAACCCACGGGGAGACCCAGTACTTC
CDSGPGQGTHGETQYF
>TRBJ1-6|14|.|TRBV27|.
TGTGCCAGCAGTTTACTGGGCGGCAATTCACCCCTCCACTTT
CASSLLGGNSPLHF
>TRBJ1-1|12|few|TRBV6-2/TRBV6-3|.
TGTGCCAGCAGCGTTTTGAACACTGAAGCTTTCTTT
CASSVLNTEAFF
>TRBJ2-5|13|few|TRBV7-3|TRBD2
TGTGCCAGCGGCAGCGGGATCGGGGAGACCCAGTACTTC
CASGSGIGETQYF
>TRBJ1-2|14|.|TRBV7-9|.
TGTGCCAGCAGTGATTACCCCGCATTTAATGGCTACACCTTC
CASSDYPAFNGYTF
>TRBJ1-2|13|.|TRBV7-2|.
TGTGCCAGCAGCTTAGCGGCAGGTCAAGGCTACACCTTC
CASSLAAGQGYTF
>TRBJ1-2|13|once|TRBV7-9|.
TGTGCCAGCAGCGGTCCCCTCTTCTATGGCTACACCTTC
CASSGPLFYGYTF
>TRBJ1-2|14|.|TRBV6-5|.
TGTGCCAGCAGTTACCTTGGAGGTAACTATGGCTACACCTTC
CASSYLGGNYGYTF
>TRBJ2-2|16|few|TRBV24-1|TRBD2
TGTGCCACCAGTGATTCAGGGAGGGGCAACACCGGGGAGCTGTTTTTT
CATSDSGRGNTGELFF
>TRBJ2-4|15|.|TRBV6-5|.
TGTGCCAGCAGCTGGAACAGTGCCTCCAAAAACATTCAGTACTTC
CASSWNSASKNIQYF
>TRBJ2-5|15|.|TRBV12-3/TRBV12-4|TRBD2
TGTGCCAGCAGTTTGAGTAGCGGGACCCAAGAGACCCAGTACTTC
CASSLSSGTQETQYF
>TRBJ1-1|15|few|TRBV20-1|.
TGCAGTGCTACCGATCAAGGGGCCCTGAACACTGAAGCTTTCTTT
CSATDQGALNTEAFF
>TRBJ1-2|13|many|TRBV5-1|TRBD1
TGCGCCAGCAGCCCACAGGGGGACTATGGCTACACCTTC
CASSPQGDYGYTF